This is a list of T cell receptor beta chains from one sample in a study of blood T cell repertoires in COVID-19. The table came from immunoSEQ multiplex PCR; TCRdb's copy has only in-frame clones and leaves some out. The sample lists about 86,000 clones, just under 85% seen once, with 3% to 4% in the top ten. Sequencing input: peripheral blood. These receptors originate from a man over 45 with acute or convalescent COVID-19. CDR3s include the opening cysteine and the closing phenylalanine or tryptophan. Fields, in order: D gene, J gene, V gene, clone size, CDR3 protein, CDR3 DNA. The D gene is left open where the match is weak. Size is omitted from some rows. Given values are once, few, many or a class for expanded clones.

- | TRBJ2-1 | TRBV10-3 | - | CAISARSGGYNEQFF | TGTGCCATCAGTGCGAGGTCCGGGGGCTACAATGAGCAGTTCTTC
- | TRBJ1-1 | TRBV3-1/TRBV3-2 | few | CASSQRGEAFF | TGTGCCAGCAGCCAAAGGGGAGAAGCTTTCTTT
TRBD1 | TRBJ2-7 | TRBV7-9 | - | CASSLTGGGYEQYF | TGTGCCAGCAGCTTGACAGGGGGCGGCTACGAGCAGTACTTC
TRBD1 | TRBJ1-2 | TRBV18 | - | CASSSQGQGIYGYTF | TGTGCCAGCTCATCGCAGGGACAGGGGATCTATGGCTACACCTTC
TRBD2 | TRBJ2-2 | TRBV6-5 | - | CASSYSIGRGAGELFF | TGTGCCAGCAGTTACTCGATCGGGAGGGGGGCCGGGGAGCTGTTTTTT
TRBD1 | TRBJ2-7 | TRBV6-5 | - | CASSRTGDSSYEQYF | TGTGCCAGCAGTCGGACAGGGGATAGCTCCTACGAGCAGTACTTC
- | TRBJ1-5 | TRBV3-1/TRBV3-2 | - | CASSQDLGGNQPQHF | TGTGCCAGCAGCCAAGATCTCGGGGGCAATCAGCCCCAGCATTTT
TRBD1 | TRBJ1-4 | TRBV7-9 | - | CASSLPGGKANEKLFF | TGTGCCAGCAGCTTACCAGGGGGCAAGGCTAATGAAAAACTGTTTTTT
TRBD2 | TRBJ2-2 | TRBV5-1 | - | CASSSGLAGATSGELFF | TGCGCCAGCAGCTCGGGACTAGCGGGGGCAACGAGCGGGGAGCTGTTTTTT
- | TRBJ1-1 | TRBV6-2/TRBV6-3 | - | CASSPAVRNTEAFF | TGTGCCAGCAGTCCCGCCGTGAGGAACACTGAAGCTTTCTTT
TRBD1 | TRBJ1-5 | TRBV10-3 | - | CAISAEGQVRNQPQHF | TGTGCCATCAGTGCCGAAGGACAGGTTCGCAATCAGCCCCAGCATTTT
- | TRBJ2-5 | TRBV7-2 | - | CASSWLGAGTQQETQYF | TGTGCCAGCAGCTGGCTGGGGGCCGGGACACAACAAGAGACCCAGTACTTC
- | TRBJ2-1 | TRBV27 | - | CASSLSPGLDYNEQFF | TGTGCCAGCAGTTTATCCCCGGGACTCGACTACAATGAGCAGTTCTTC
TRBD2 | TRBJ2-7 | TRBV7-9 | few | CASSSSGSNEQYF | TGTGCCAGCAGCTCAAGCGGGAGTAACGAGCAGTACTTC
- | TRBJ1-1 | TRBV19 | - | CASSTRQQTANTEAFF | TGTGCCAGTAGTACCCGACAGCAAACCGCGAACACTGAAGCTTTCTTT
TRBD1 | TRBJ2-5 | TRBV11-2 | - | CASSSGQGAETQYF | TGTGCCAGCAGCTCGGGACAGGGTGCGGAGACCCAGTACTTC
- | TRBJ2-2 | TRBV6-5 | - | CASRTENTGELFF | TGTGCCAGCAGGACAGAAAACACCGGGGAGCTGTTTTTT
TRBD1 | TRBJ1-5 | TRBV5-6 | - | CASSPGQGNQPQHF | TGTGCCAGCAGCCCAGGACAGGGCAATCAGCCCCAGCATTTT
TRBD1 | TRBJ2-7 | TRBV6-5 | few | CASGTAYEQYF | TGTGCCAGTGGGACAGCCTACGAGCAGTACTTC
- | TRBJ2-7 | TRBV7-9 | once | CASSPTRDSGGEQYF | TGTGCCAGCAGCCCCACCCGGGACTCTGGAGGCGAGCAGTACTTC
TRBD2 | TRBJ2-2 | TRBV11-2 | - | CASSLVAGDLTGELFF | TGTGCCAGCAGCTTAGTAGCGGGGGACCTCACCGGGGAGCTGTTTTTT
TRBD1 | TRBJ1-5 | TRBV25-1 | - | CASRGQGNQPQHF | TGTGCCAGCAGGGGACAGGGGAATCAGCCCCAGCATTTT
- | TRBJ2-1 | TRBV10-2 | - | CASSEWGEDRGRNEQFF | TGCGCCAGCAGTGAGTGGGGGGAGGATAGGGGCAGGAATGAGCAGTTCTTC
TRBD1 | TRBJ1-2 | TRBV30 | - | CAWRADRGKGGYTF | TGTGCCTGGAGAGCAGACAGGGGAAAGGGAGGCTACACCTTC
- | TRBJ1-2 | TRBV28 | - | CASSLWTGQSYNYGYTF | TGTGCCAGCAGTTTATGGACAGGACAGTCGTATAACTATGGCTACACCTTC
TRBD1 | TRBJ2-7 | TRBV6-5 | - | CASSKGQGGTYEQYF | TGTGCCAGCAGTAAGGGACAGGGGGGGACCTACGAGCAGTACTTC
- | TRBJ1-6 | TRBV9 | - | CASSVGDRYNSPLHF | TGTGCCAGCAGCGTAGGAGACAGGTATAATTCACCCCTCCACTTT